The table lists the clone carrying this T cell receptor (beta chain) with many counts. Its specificity is unknown. Trimming cost V 5 bases and J 5 bases, with 9 bases left between them. Per the germline V gene, CDR1 is SQVTM and CDR2 is ANQGSEA. This CDR3 comprises 11 residues. The sample is drawn from a study of T cells in Graves' hyperthyroidism and ophthalmopathy. Study-level results: A 13 V-J signature model discriminated ophthalmopathy versus stable hyperthyroidism.

What was amplified from RNA transcripts were TCR beta CDR3 regions. The HTBI set primed first-round TCR CDR3 RT-PCR. TCRdb redid the calling of the multiplex PCR reads with MiXCR, one entry per CDR3 protein. This table has roughly 500,000 distinct CDR3 sequences, 11% to 15% appearing once. The source of this sequence is a woman aged 30 to 39 with Graves' hyperthyroidism that later progressed to Graves' ophthalmopathy. Sequencing input: blood. The chain couples TRBV29-1 to TRBJ1-1; D is ambiguous. CDR3 residues: CSVYRETEAFF. The CDR3 region has the DNA TGCAGCGTTTACCGGGAGACTGAAGCTTTCTTT.